The 17 T cell receptor beta chains listed next were all sequenced from one sample in a study of blood T cell repertoires in COVID-19. TCRdb's copy holds only in-frame clones and misses some; the assay was immunoSEQ multiplex PCR. This sample carries around 250,000 clones, approximately 90% of them seen once, and the ten largest clones take roughly 3.9%. Sequencing was performed on PBMCs or T cells enriched from blood (not recorded which). The receptors originated from a woman in her thirties with acute COVID-19.

Details on this clone: A junction boundary mismatches the germline segment, possibly from a read error. The rearrangement joins TRBV13 to TRBJ2-6; D might be TRBD2 (5 bases). Germline CDR1 PRHDT, CDR2 FYEKMQ (reference sequence). CDR3 length: 16 residues. This CDR3 reads CASSLGTGSGANVLTF. The DNA of the CDR3 is TGTGCCAGCAGCCTAGGTACGGGATCTGGGGCCAACGTCCTGACTTTC.

This chain connects TRBV13 to TRBJ2-1; D possibly corresponds to TRBD2 (5 bases). Germline V gene sequence: CDR1 PRHDT, CDR2 FYEKMQ (reference sequence). The CDR3 covers 17 residues. V was shortened by 3 bases and J by 0 bases, with 15 bases between the two germline ends. DNA of the CDR3: TGTGCCAGCAGCTTCCTCCTAGCAGCGAGCTCCTACAATGAGCAGTTCTTC. Amino acids: CASSFLLAASSYNEQFF.

The chain is built from TRBV7-9 and TRBJ2-7; 9 bases agree with TRBD1. The CDR3 runs 15 residues. With 2 bases clipped from V and 2 bases from J, the junction kept 4 bases outside the gene matches. CDR1 SEHNR and CDR2 FQNEAQ come from the germline V gene (reference sequence). The CDR3 reads CASSLNRGQPYEQYF. CDR3 coding DNA: TGTGCCAGCAGCTTAAACAGGGGGCAGCCCTACGAGCAGTACTTC.

The V call is TRBV4-1, the J call TRBJ2-3; TRBD2 matches at 14 bases. The germline gives CDR1 MGHRA, CDR2 YSYEKL. V was clipped by 1 base and J by 6 bases; unmatched bases: 9. The CDR3 runs 18 residues. The CDR3 region is CASSQVKGTSGSWDTQYF. The DNA for the CDR3 is TGCGCCAGCAGCCAAGTGAAGGGGACTAGCGGGAGTTGGGATACGCAGTATTTT.

Regarding this clone: An end of the junction does not agree with germline; a read error may underlie this. The chain recombines TRBV2 with TRBJ1-5, with 7 bases matching TRBD1. Germline V gene data show CDR1 as SNHLY and CDR2 as FYNNEI. The CDR3 contains 12 residues. In nucleotides, the CDR3 is TGTGCCAGCAACAGGGGAAATCCGCCCCAGCATTTT. This sequence encodes CASNRGNPPQHF.

The chain links TRBV30 to TRBJ2-7; possibly TRBD1 for D (6 bases). There are 15 residues in the CDR3. Trimming took off 0 bases at V and 0 bases at J, with 12 bases between the two ends. Germline lookup yields CDR1 GTSNPN and CDR2 SVGIG (reference sequence). This CDR3 is CAWSVPGHNSYEQYF. CDR3 bases: TGTGCCTGGAGTGTACCGGGACATAACTCCTACGAGCAGTACTTC.

The rearrangement joins TRBV28 to TRBJ2-2, with 9 bases that match TRBD2. Germline loops: CDR1 MDHEN, CDR2 SYDVKM. CDR3 length equals 20 residues. Trimming removed 3 bases from V and 6 bases from J; junction bases left unmatched: 20. The CDR3 spells CASSLNRGLAGISPAGELFF. CDR3 DNA: TGTGCCAGCAGTTTGAATAGGGGGCTAGCGGGAATCTCCCCCGCCGGGGAGCTGTTTTTT. The complete variable domain, with remaining parts taken from reference TRBV28 and TRBJ2-2, reads DVKVTQSSRYLVKRTGEKVFLECVQDMDHENMFWYRQDPGLGLRLIYFSYDVKMKEKGDIPEGYSVSREKKERFSLILESASTNQTSMYLCASSLNRGLAGISPAGELFFGEGSRLTVL.

The chain employs TRBV24-1 and TRBJ2-1, with TRBD2 matching 11 bases. Trimming at V came to 0 bases and at J to 6 bases, leaving 6 bases not matched to a gene. The CDR3 runs to 17 residues. CDR1 KGHDR and CDR2 SFDVKD come from the germline V gene. In nucleotides, the CDR3 is TGTGCCACCAGTGATTTGCCGACTAGCGGGAAAGGCAATGAGCAGTTCTTC. This gives the protein CATSDLPTSGKGNEQFF.

This rearrangement joins TRBV20-1 to TRBJ2-7; D is undetermined. Per the germline V gene, CDR1 is DFQATT and CDR2 is SNEGSKA (reference sequence). The germline V and J ends were trimmed by 3 bases and 5 bases, with 11 bases remaining between them. This CDR3 region has 12 residues. As DNA, the CDR3 is TGCAGTGCTAGTCAGTCCACCGACGAGCAGTACTTC. Amino acids: CSASQSTDEQYF.

J is TRBJ2-7 and V is TRBV4-2; maybe TRBD1 (5 bases). From germline, CDR1 is LGHNA and CDR2 YNFKEQ. V lost 0 bases to trimming and J lost 2 bases, with 11 bases between them. There are 15 residues in the CDR3. Here the CDR3 DNA reads TGTGCCAGCAGCCAAGAAGGGGCAGGGCCCTACGAGCAGTACTTC. Encoded protein: CASSQEGAGPYEQYF.

The chain joins TRBV7-9 to TRBJ2-1, with 9 bases fitting TRBD2. Trimming took 4 bases from V and 5 from J; bases not matched to a gene: 6. The CDR3 is made up of 15 amino acids. CDR1 and CDR2 (germline): SEHNR, FQNEAQ (reference sequence). The CDR3 bases are TGTGCCAGCAGCTGGAGGGCTAGCGGGAACAATGAGCAGTTCTTC. This codes for CASSWRASGNNEQFF.

The J gene is TRBJ2-2, the V gene TRBV5-1; D possibly corresponds to TRBD2 (5 bases). Germline V gene lookup returns CDR1 SGHRS and CDR2 YFSETQ. V was cut by 0 bases and J by 5 bases, with 11 bases left in between. The CDR3 covers 15 residues. CDR3 sequence: CASSLVAGGTGELFF. CDR3 DNA sequence: TGCGCCAGCAGCTTGGTGGCAGGAGGAACCGGGGAGCTGTTTTTT. The full variable domain, completed using reference TRBV5-1 and TRBJ2-2, is KAGVTQTPRYLIKTRGQQVTLSCSPISGHRSVSWYQQTPGQGLQFLFEYFSETQRNKGNFPGRFSGRQFSNSRSEMNVSTLELGDSALYLCASSLVAGGTGELFFGEGSRLTVL.

CDR3 coding DNA: TGTGCCAGCAGCGACGGGACAGGCGGGACCGGGGAGCTGTTTTTT. Protein sequence: CASSDGTGGTGELFF. The chain carries TRBV27 and TRBJ2-2, with 8 bases aligning to TRBD1. The CDR3 is 15 residues long. Germline V gene lookup returns CDR1 MNHEY and CDR2 SMNVEV (reference sequence). The J segment lost 5 bases and the V segment lost 6 bases, leaving 8 bases of the junction unmatched.

V is TRBV6-6 and J is TRBJ2-7, with TRBD2 identical over 9 bases. V dropped 7 bases and J dropped 1; count of bases not matched to a gene: 5. This CDR3 has 14 amino acids. Per the germline V gene, CDR1 is MNHNY and CDR2 is SVGAGI (reference sequence). CDR3 region: CASTVAGASYEQYF. CDR3 DNA: TGTGCCAGCACCGTAGCGGGAGCGTCCTACGAGCAGTACTTC.

The V and J genes are TRBV7-8 and TRBJ2-5, with 7 positions matching TRBD1. Germline V gives CDR1 SGHVS, CDR2 FQNEAQ. J gave up 5 bases and V 8 bases, and 8 bases lay outside the gene matches. CDR3 length: 13 residues. The CDR3 sequence is CASGRQGRETQYF. CDR3 coding DNA: TGTGCCAGCGGGCGACAGGGCCGGGAGACCCAGTACTTC.

This clone was recorded only once. V gene TRBV3-1 (or the pseudogene TRBV3-2) combines with J gene TRBJ2-1; perhaps TRBD2 as D (5 bases). The germline gives CDR1 LGHDT, CDR2 YNNKEL (reference sequence). This CDR3 has 14 amino acids. Trimming took 3 bases from V and 7 from J, leaving 13 bases between them. In DNA, the CDR3 is TGTGCCAGCAGCCATTTTGGGAGTAGGAATGAGCAGTTCTTC. Translating gives CASSHFGSRNEQFF.

The chain is built from TRBV19 and TRBJ2-3, with 7 nucleotides matching TRBD1. This CDR3 spans 14 amino acids. The J segment lost 0 bases and the V segment lost 4 bases, leaving 1 base of the junction unmatched. Germline CDR1 LNHDA, CDR2 SQIVND (reference sequence). The CDR3 bases are TGTGCCAGTAGTAGGACAGGAAGCACAGATACGCAGTATTTT. It yields the protein CASSRTGSTDTQYF.